This T cell receptor (beta chain) was identified during a study of T cell responses to AZD1222 COVID-19 vaccine. This CDR3 has 12 residues. Germline CDR1 is SGHRS and CDR2 is YFSETQ. Trimming shortened V by 0 bases and J by 10 bases, and 10 bases separated the two germline ends. The data were produced by immunoSEQ multiplex PCR, yet TCRdb's version contains in-frame clones alone and is incomplete. Among about 140,000 clones listed, roughly 80% were seen once. The chain joins TRBV5-1 to TRBJ1-1; D uncertain. This TCR came from an adult in good health. Here the sequenced sample was peripheral blood, taken on day 0 of AZD1222 vaccination. The CDR3 is CASSLEPGGAFF. In DNA form, the CDR3 reads TGCGCCAGCAGCTTGGAGCCAGGCGGAGCTTTCTTT.